The 2 T cell receptor beta chains in this list originate from one sample, sequenced in a study of T cells in narcolepsy. Clones were sequenced by immunoSEQ multiplex PCR, and TCRdb holds only the in-frame ones, with some missing. The sample has 32,000 or so clones, about 83% seen once. Sequencing was done on a sample of CD45RA- memory CD4+ T cells from PBMCs. These receptors came from a human donor with narcolepsy.

V is TRBV6-1 and J is TRBJ1-5, with no clear D. V lost 3 bases and J 5 bases, leaving 8 bases between the germline ends. This CDR3 region has 13 residues. Per germline, CDR1 MNHNS and CDR2 SASEGT. In nucleotides, the CDR3 is TGTGCCAGCAGTGAGAGTTTCGATCAGCCCCAGCATTTT. Translation: CASSESFDQPQHF.

A note on this clone: This sample also contains other DNA sequences that code for the same CDR3. This chain uses TRBV5-4 with TRBJ2-3, with 7 bases that match TRBD2. Germline values: CDR1 SGHNT, CDR2 YYREEE (reference sequence). The CDR3 loop spans 14 amino acids. Trimming at V came to 4 bases and at J to 14 bases, leaving 16 bases not matched to a gene. The CDR3 is CASSPSLSGDVMYF. DNA of the CDR3: TGTGCCAGCAGCCCTTCACTGAGCGGGGATGTTATGTATTTT. Together with reference TRBV5-4 and TRBJ2-3, the CDR3 gives the full variable domain: ETGVTQSPTHLIKTRGQQVTLRCSSQSGHNTVSWYQQALGQGPQFIFQYYREEENGRGNFPPRFSGLQFPNYSSELNVNALELDDSALYLCASSPSLSGDVMYFGPGTRLTVL.